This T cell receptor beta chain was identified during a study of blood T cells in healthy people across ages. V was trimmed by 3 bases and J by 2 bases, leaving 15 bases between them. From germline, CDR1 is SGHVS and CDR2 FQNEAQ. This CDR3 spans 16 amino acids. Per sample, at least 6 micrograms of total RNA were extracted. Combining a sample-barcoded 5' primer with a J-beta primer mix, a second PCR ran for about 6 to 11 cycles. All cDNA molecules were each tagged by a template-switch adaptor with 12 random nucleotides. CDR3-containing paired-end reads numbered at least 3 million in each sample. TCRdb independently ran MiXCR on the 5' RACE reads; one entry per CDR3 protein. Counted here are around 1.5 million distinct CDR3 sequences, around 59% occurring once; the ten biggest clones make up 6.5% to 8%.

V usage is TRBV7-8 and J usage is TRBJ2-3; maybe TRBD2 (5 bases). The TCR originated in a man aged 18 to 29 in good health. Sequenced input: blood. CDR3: CASSFRTSQNTDTQYF. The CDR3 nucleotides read TGTGCCAGCAGCTTTCGTACTAGTCAAAACACAGATACGCAGTATTTT.